These 17 T cell receptor beta chains were sequenced from one sample in a study of cytomegalovirus exposure and HLA in healthy donors. Only in-frame clones appear in the TCRdb table, and some are missing; sequencing was by immunoSEQ multiplex PCR. Of more than 70,000 clones in the sample, around 93% were seen once. The sequenced sample was PBMCs. These TCRs come from a woman aged 18-29 years in good health and CMV-seronegative.

This chain connects TRBV7-9 to TRBJ1-1; D gene ambiguous. The CDR3 consists of 13 residues. V was cut by 5 bases and J by 1 base, with 8 bases left in between. Germline-derived CDR1 and CDR2 are SEHNR and FQNEAQ (reference sequence). The CDR3 bases are TGTGCCAGCAGCCCCCTCAGGAACACTGAAGCTTTCTTT. Translated: CASSPLRNTEAFF.

This clone was seen just once. The chain is built from TRBV5-4 and TRBJ2-3, with 8 bases identical to TRBD2. Trimming removed 2 bases from V and 2 bases from J; junction bases left unmatched: 1. Germline V gives CDR1 SGHNT, CDR2 YYREEE (reference sequence). CDR3 length: 14 residues. Written as DNA, the CDR3 is TGTGCCAGCAGCTTAGGACTAGCCACAGATACGCAGTATTTT. Residues: CASSLGLATDTQYF.

The gene calls are TRBV19 and TRBJ2-2; 12 positions agree with TRBD2. There are 17 residues in the CDR3. V dropped 3 bases and J dropped 6; count of bases not matched to a gene: 8. Germline V gene lookup returns CDR1 LNHDA and CDR2 SQIVND (reference sequence). CDR3 nucleotides: TGTGCCAGTAGTATTGGCCTAGCGGGGGGGCCGGCCGGGGAGCTGTTTTTT. Protein: CASSIGLAGGPAGELFF.

The genes are TRBV14 and TRBJ2-5; a weak D match, TRBD2 (5 bases). Per the germline V gene, CDR1 is SGHDN and CDR2 is FVKESK. Trimming took off 1 base at V and 2 bases at J, with 20 bases between the two ends. The CDR3 is 18 residues long. Here the CDR3 DNA reads TGTGCCAGCAGCCAAGGAAGGTCGGGATTCCTACTACAAGAGACCCAGTACTTC. This sequence encodes CASSQGRSGFLLQETQYF. The full variable domain, rest sourced from reference TRBV14 and TRBJ2-5, is EAGVTQFPSHSVIEKGQTVTLRCDPISGHDNLYWYRRVMGKEIKFLLHFVKESKQDESGMPNNRFLAERTGGTYSTLKVQPAELEDSGVYFCASSQGRSGFLLQETQYFGPGTRLLVL.

This clone has a single count. The chain carries TRBV7-6 and TRBJ1-4; 7 positions match TRBD1. The CDR3 loop spans 16 amino acids. The junction had 8 bases not matched to a gene; V was cut back by 0 bases and J by 7 bases. CDR1 and CDR2 from the germline V gene are SGHVS and FNYEAQ. The CDR3 sequence: CASSLAQGGTREKLFF. CDR3 DNA sequence: TGTGCCAGCAGCTTAGCGCAAGGGGGCACTCGTGAAAAACTGTTTTTT.

The chain combines TRBV4-1 with TRBJ2-2, with D possibly being TRBD2 (6 bases). CDR3 size: 17 residues. Germline V gene sequence: CDR1 MGHRA, CDR2 YSYEKL. Deletions cut 4 bases from V and 0 bases from J, with 15 bases between. The DNA of the CDR3 is TGCGCCAGCAGCCCCCGGGACTTTTCCTCGAACACCGGGGAGCTGTTTTTT. Residues: CASSPRDFSSNTGELFF.

The rearrangement links TRBV7-9 to TRBJ1-5; 7 nucleotides line up with TRBD1. Germline V CDR1 and CDR2: SEHNR, FQNEAQ (reference sequence). With V trimmed by 7 bases and J by 6 bases, 6 bases remained unmatched. The CDR3 loop spans 13 amino acids. The CDR3 spells CASNRGGGQPQHF. Here the CDR3 DNA reads TGTGCCAGCAACCGAGGGGGCGGTCAGCCCCAGCATTTT.

The rearrangement uses TRBV29-1 and TRBJ2-2; the D is unclear. Trimming left V 3 bases short and J 0 bases short, with 5 bases between. From germline, CDR1 is SQVTM and CDR2 ANQGSEA. This CDR3 has 13 residues. The DNA for the CDR3 is TGCAGCGTTGATCCGGCGAACACCGGGGAGCTGTTTTTT. This codes for CSVDPANTGELFF.

This chain connects TRBV4-1 to TRBJ2-1, with no clear D. Germline V gives CDR1 MGHRA, CDR2 YSYEKL. Trimming shortened V by 5 bases and J by 5 bases, and 13 bases separated the two germline ends. CDR3 length equals 14 residues. This CDR3 is CASSVVEVNNEQFF. The CDR3 bases are TGCGCCAGCAGCGTAGTAGAAGTCAACAATGAGCAGTTCTTC.

This sequence joins TRBV11-2 and TRBJ2-2, with 7 positions matching TRBD2. The ends lost 8 bases at V and 3 bases at J; junction bases unmatched: 6. Germline V gene sequence: CDR1 SGHAT, CDR2 FQNNGV. The CDR3 sequence is 14 residues long. The CDR3, as DNA: TGTGCCAGCGCACGGGGGGAATACACCGGGGAGCTGTTTTTT. Its protein is CASARGEYTGELFF.

The gene calls are TRBV9 and TRBJ2-3; D is perhaps TRBD2 (5 bases). The CDR3 runs 15 residues. Trimming shortened V by 0 bases and J by 2 bases, and 10 bases separated the two germline ends. Germline loops: CDR1 SGDLS, CDR2 YYNGEE. Here the CDR3 reads CASSVAGVHTDTQYF. In nucleotides, the CDR3 is TGTGCCAGCAGCGTAGCCGGGGTCCACACAGATACGCAGTATTTT.

The rearrangement links TRBV19 to TRBJ1-6; possibly TRBD1 for D (6 bases). CDR3 size: 17 residues. V gave up 5 bases and J gave up 1 base, with 15 bases separating them. The V gene's germline CDR1 is LNHDA and CDR2 SQIVND (reference sequence). CDR3 coding DNA: TGTGCCAGTAGTTCAACAGGGTCCGGGTCCTATAATTCACCCCTCCACTTT. Translating it yields CASSSTGSGSYNSPLHF. The variable domain in full, completed from reference TRBV19 and TRBJ1-6, reads DGGITQSPKYLFRKEGQNVTLSCEQNLNHDAMYWYRQDPGQGLRLIYYSQIVNDFQKGDIAEGYSVSREKKESFPLTVTSAQKNPTAFYLCASSSTGSGSYNSPLHFGNGTRLTVT.

The J gene is TRBJ2-5, the V gene TRBV21-1; TRBD1 was called by the table and not checked on the DNA. TRBV21-1 is a documented pseudogene. The CDR3 consists of 17 residues. The CDR3 here is CASSKDIRRGPQGTQYF. The CDR3, as DNA: TGTGCCAGCAGCAAAGACATTCGGCGCGGACCTCAGGGGACCCAGTACTTC.

This chain uses TRBV7-8 with TRBJ2-2; 7 bases are a match to TRBD2. Germline V gene sequence: CDR1 SGHVS, CDR2 FQNEAQ. The CDR3 consists of 15 residues. With V trimmed by 5 bases and J by 3 bases, 6 bases remained unmatched. For the CDR3, the DNA is TGTGCCAGCAGCCCACTGGGAGGGGACACCGGGGAGCTGTTTTTT. Amino acids: CASSPLGGDTGELFF.

The V and J genes are TRBV5-1 and TRBJ2-1; 7 bases are a match to TRBD2. The CDR3 is 13 residues long. Unmatched junction bases numbered 6, after V lost 4 bases and J lost 8 bases. Germline CDR1 and CDR2: SGHRS and YFSETQ. The CDR3 DNA is TGCGCCAGCAGCCCGACTAGCCCGGATGAGCAGTTCTTC. Its protein is CASSPTSPDEQFF.

The gene calls are TRBV19 and TRBJ1-1; maybe TRBD1 (6 bases). This CDR3 is built from 16 residues. With 3 bases removed from V and 1 base from J, the gap between germline ends came to 15 bases. CDR1 is LNHDA, CDR2 SQIVND, per germline (reference sequence). CDR3 protein: CASSIHRGAANTEAFF. CDR3 nucleotides: TGTGCCAGTAGTATTCACCGGGGGGCCGCGAACACTGAAGCTTTCTTT.

The chain joins TRBV7-2 to TRBJ2-1; 11 bases line up with TRBD2. The J segment lost 5 bases and the V segment lost 6 bases, leaving 9 bases of the junction unmatched. In germline, CDR1 is SGHTA, CDR2 FQGNSA. The length of the CDR3 is 16 residues. The DNA for the CDR3 is TGTGCCAGCAGTCGCGCCGGGACTAGCGGCAACAATGAGCAGTTCTTC. It translates to CASSRAGTSGNNEQFF.